This T cell receptor (beta chain) was profiled in a study of OX40 agonist ivuxolimab in advanced cancers. Turning to the study itself: An agonistic human IgG2 monoclonal antibody against OX40 (CD134) was given.

Clones were read by immunoSEQ multiplex PCR, and TCRdb kept only the in-frame ones, dropping some. The sample has 55,000 to 65,000 clones, around 92% seen once. Details on this clone: The antigen is undetermined.

CDR3 size: 16 residues. Germline CDR1 is MNHEY and CDR2 is SMNVEV (reference sequence). V lost 2 bases and J lost 0; bases outside the gene matches: 6. General study results and limits: Compared with others, partial responders at 0.1-3.0 mg/kg displayed clonal expansion among the lowest.

The specimen comprised CD4+ or CD8+ T cells sorted from blood, sampled in a trial of the OX40 agonist ivuxolimab. The chain couples TRBV27 to TRBJ1-1; 7 bases agree with TRBD1. The source is an adult with an advanced solid tumor such as melanoma, head and neck, liver or kidney cancer. In nucleotides, the CDR3 is TGTGCCAGCAGTTTAAGTCCGGGGACAGTGAACACTGAAGCTTTCTTT. It translates to CASSLSPGTVNTEAFF.